A selection of T cell receptor beta chains follows, all from one sample in a study of vaccination effects on CD4 cells after COVID-19. Assay: immunoSEQ multiplex PCR; the TCRdb copy retains only in-frame clones and omits some. The data hold roughly 24,000 clones, with almost 80% observed a single time. Their target antigens are unknown. The specimen comprised CD4+ T cells from PBMCs cultured with SARS-CoV-2 spike peptides, sampled after COVID-19 vaccination. The receptors come from a human donor who received a COVID-19 vaccine. Some clones in this sample may be carry-over from other donors' samples. CDR3s include the opening cysteine and the closing phenylalanine or tryptophan. Fields, in order: V gene, D gene, clone size, CDR3 length, J gene, CDR3 DNA, CDR3 protein. A D gene is named only where the DNA matches it firmly. Expanded clones get a size class; other rows say once, few or many, or leave the size out.

>TRBV7-3|TRBD1|NA|17|TRBJ1-3
TGTGCCAGCAGCTCCTTAGGGACAGGGGGCTCTGGAAACACCATATATTTT
CASSSLGTGGSGNTIYF
>TRBV5-1|NA|few|13|TRBJ2-5
TGCGCCAGCAGGGGGGCCGGGGAAGAGACCCAGTACTTC
CASRGAGEETQYF
>TRBV18|TRBD2|NA|15|TRBJ2-2
TGTGCCAGCTCACCCGTAGCGGGGAACACCGGGGAGCTGTTTTTT
CASSPVAGNTGELFF
>TRBV28|NA|few|14|TRBJ1-2
TGTGCCAGCAGTTTAGCAGGGATTGACTATGGCTACACCTTC
CASSLAGIDYGYTF
>TRBV5-1|NA|NA|15|TRBJ2-6
TGCGCCAGCAGCCCTGGGGAATATGGGGCCAACGTCCTGACTTTC
CASSPGEYGANVLTF
>TRBV18|NA|NA|13|TRBJ2-5
TGTGCCAGCTCACCACTTTGGAGAGAGACCCAGTACTTC
CASSPLWRETQYF
>TRBV19|TRBD1|few|13|TRBJ1-2
TGTGCCAGTAGTTGGCAGGGGGTCGGCGGCTACACCTTC
CASSWQGVGGYTF
>TRBV5-1|NA|NA|14|TRBJ2-3
TGCGCCAGCAGCTTGGTTGGGGTACTGGATACGCAGTATTTT
CASSLVGVLDTQYF
>TRBV6-6|NA|NA|15|TRBJ2-5
TGTGCCAGCAAACGAATTCAGACAGTACAAGAGACCCAGTACTTC
CASKRIQTVQETQYF
>TRBV3-1/TRBV3-2|NA|NA|16|TRBJ1-1
TGTGCCAGCAGCCAAGGAGGGCAGGGCGAATCTGCCGAAGCTTTCTTT
CASSQGGQGESAEAFF
>TRBV9|NA|NA|14|TRBJ2-2
TGTGCCAGCAGCCCACAGTCGAACACCGGGGAGCTGTTTTTT
CASSPQSNTGELFF
>TRBV5-1|TRBD1|NA|13|TRBJ2-5
TGCGCCAGCAGCTTTACAGGGGAAGAGACCCAGTACTTC
CASSFTGEETQYF
>TRBV18|NA|NA|16|TRBJ1-4
TGTGCCAGCTCACCACTTGCGGGGGTGGGTAATGAAAAACTGTTTTTT
CASSPLAGVGNEKLFF
>TRBV19|NA|NA|18|TRBJ1-2
TGTGCCAGTACCATGGACCCCTCGGGGGGGATTTCGGGCTATGGCTACACCTTC
CASTMDPSGGISGYGYTF
>TRBV18|NA|NA|11|TRBJ1-2
TGTGCCAGCTCCCCGATGGGTGGCTACACCTTC
CASSPMGGYTF
>TRBV2|NA|NA|15|TRBJ1-2
TGTGCCAGCAGTGAAGTGGCAGCGAGGGCCTATGGCTACACCTTC
CASSEVAARAYGYTF
>TRBV27|NA|few|16|TRBJ2-3
TGTGCCAGCAGTTTATGGACGGCATCAGGCACAGATACGCAGTATTTT
CASSLWTASGTDTQYF
>TRBV12-3/TRBV12-4|NA|NA|13|TRBJ1-1
TGTGCCAGCAGTTTGGATGTTCGGACTGAAGCTTTCTTT
CASSLDVRTEAFF
>TRBV2|TRBD1|NA|13|TRBJ1-5
TGTGCCAGCAGGGGACAGGGTTACCAGCCCCAGCATTTT
CASRGQGYQPQHF
>TRBV6-5|NA|NA|11|TRBJ1-4
TGTGCCAGCAGGAAAAATGAAAAACTGTTTTTT
CASRKNEKLFF
>TRBV19|NA|NA|13|TRBJ1-1
TGTGCCAGTAGTAGGACAGTGATCACTGAAGCTTTCTTT
CASSRTVITEAFF
>TRBV2|NA|NA|14|TRBJ1-1
TGTGCCAGCAGTACCAGAGGGATGAACACTGAAGCTTTCTTT
CASSTRGMNTEAFF
>TRBV5-1|TRBD1|NA|17|TRBJ1-3
TGCGCCAGCAGCTTGGCGGGGACAGATAGCTCTGGAAACACCATATATTTT
CASSLAGTDSSGNTIYF
>TRBV3-1/TRBV3-2|NA|NA|14|TRBJ1-6
TGTGCCAGCAGCTTTCAGGGTGTTAATTCACCCCTCCACTTT
CASSFQGVNSPLHF
>TRBV3-1/TRBV3-2|TRBD2|NA|19|TRBJ2-5
TGTGCCAGCAGCCAAGATCTGTTGACTAGCGGGGGGTCTAAAGAGACCCAGTACTTC
CASSQDLLTSGGSKETQYF
>TRBV6-5|NA|NA|12|TRBJ1-2
TGTGCCAGCAGTTACGAAGGTGATGGCTACACCTTC
CASSYEGDGYTF
>TRBV30|TRBD1|NA|16|TRBJ2-6
TGTGCCTGGTACCGGGACAGGGGGCTTGGGGCCAACGTCCTGACTTTC
CAWYRDRGLGANVLTF
>TRBV11-3|NA|once|14|TRBJ2-1
TGTGCCAGCAGCGGGCGGGGGCGAAACAATGAGCAGTTCTTC
CASSGRGRNNEQFF
>TRBV18|TRBD2|NA|18|TRBJ2-1
TGTGCCAGCTCACCACCAGGACTAGCGGGGGGGACGGGTAATGAGCAGTTCTTC
CASSPPGLAGGTGNEQFF
>TRBV19|NA|NA|15|TRBJ2-5
TGTGCCAGTAGTATATACTCGCAGGGGCAAGAGACCCAGTACTTC
CASSIYSQGQETQYF
>TRBV5-5|NA|NA|16|TRBJ2-1
TGTGCCAGCAGCTTGCATTTTATGACAAATTACAATGAGCAGTTCTTC
CASSLHFMTNYNEQFF
>TRBV10-2|NA|once|15|TRBJ2-1
TGCGCCAGCAGCCTTCGGACGGCGTTCTACAATGAGCAGTTCTTC
CASSLRTAFYNEQFF
>TRBV6-1|NA|once|14|TRBJ1-2
TGTGCCAGCAGTGAAATGTCAGGGCCGGGTGGCTACACCTTC
CASSEMSGPGGYTF
>TRBV18|TRBD1|NA|16|TRBJ1-2
TGTGCCAGCTCACCTGATGTAGGGACAGCGGGCTATGGCTACACCTTC
CASSPDVGTAGYGYTF
>TRBV6-5|NA|few|13|TRBJ1-5
TGTGCCAGCAGAAAACAGGGTGGGCAGCCCCAGCATTTT
CASRKQGGQPQHF
>TRBV5-5|NA|NA|15|TRBJ1-1
TGTGCCAGCAGCTTGGGGGCAGGGCCGACCACTGAAGCTTTCTTT
CASSLGAGPTTEAFF
>TRBV9|TRBD1|NA|14|TRBJ1-2
TGTGCCAGCAGCTCGGACAGGGCGGGTTATGGCTACACCTTC
CASSSDRAGYGYTF
>TRBV6-6|TRBD1|NA|14|TRBJ2-2
TGTGCCGGCGGGGACAGGGGGAACACCGGGGAGCTGTTTTTT
CAGGDRGNTGELFF
>TRBV6-4|NA|NA|14|TRBJ2-3
TGTGCCAGCAGTGACTCCGGAGGGGAGGACACGCAGTATTTT
CASSDSGGEDTQYF
>TRBV5-5|NA|NA|16|TRBJ2-3
TGTGCCAGCAGCAACGCGAACAGGGTAGAAGCAGATACGCAGTATTTT
CASSNANRVEADTQYF
>TRBV12-3/TRBV12-4|NA|NA|11|TRBJ1-5
TGTGCCAGCAGTTCCGGGCCGACGATTCATTTT
CASSSGPTIHF
>TRBV19|NA|NA|16|TRBJ2-4
TGTGCCAGTAGTAGGGCTAGCGTTGCTGCCAAAAACATTCAGTACTTC
CASSRASVAAKNIQYF
>TRBV7-9|NA|NA|12|TRBJ1-1
TGTGCCAGCACCCGATCCTTCACTGAAGCTTTCTTT
CASTRSFTEAFF
>TRBV10-3|TRBD1|NA|15|TRBJ1-1
TGTGCCATCAGTGAGTCGGAGGGGGCGAACACTGAAGCTTTCTTT
CAISESEGANTEAFF
>TRBV7-2|NA|once|13|TRBJ2-3
TGTGCCAGCAGCTTAAGAAGGACGGATAGCCTGTATTTT
CASSLRRTDSLYF
>TRBV7-8|NA|NA|13|TRBJ1-1
TGTGCCAGCAGCTTATCCGGGAACACTGAAGCTTTCTTT
CASSLSGNTEAFF
>TRBV20-1|NA|NA|14|TRBJ1-5
TGCAGTGCTAGTTACACAGGACAAAATCAGCCCCAGCATTTT
CSASYTGQNQPQHF
>TRBV9|TRBD2|NA|17|TRBJ2-1
TGTGCCAGCAGCCCAAGTCTTTCCAGCGGGGGGGCCAGTGAGCAGTTCTTC
CASSPSLSSGGASEQFF
>TRBV18|NA|NA|15|TRBJ1-1
TGTGCCAGCTCACCCCAAAAGGGGGAAAACACTGAAGCTTTCTTT
CASSPQKGENTEAFF
>TRBV18|TRBD1|once|16|TRBJ1-2
TGTGCCAGCTCACCACTGGTGGGACAGGGGGCGCAGGGCTACACCTTC
CASSPLVGQGAQGYTF
>TRBV24-1|TRBD1|NA|15|TRBJ2-1
TGTGCCACCAGTGAGCCGGGACAGGGTTACAATGAGCAGTTCTTC
CATSEPGQGYNEQFF
>TRBV7-2|TRBD1|NA|14|TRBJ1-1
TGTGCCAGCAGCCGTGACAGGGGGGCCACTGAAGCTTTCTTT
CASSRDRGATEAFF